This TCR beta chain was profiled in a study of response to subunit inactivated influenza vaccine. The ends were cut back, 0 bases at V and 1 base at J, with 11 bases in the middle. The CDR3 contains 15 residues. Per the germline V gene, CDR1 is SGHRS and CDR2 is YFSETQ. This clonotype showed up just a few times. Its antigen is not known. MiXCR, run by TCRdb on the RT-PCR reads, gives a single entry per CDR3 protein. The sample has about 480,000 distinct CDR3 sequences; approximately 11% are singletons. General study findings and limits: Authors suggested seasonal influenza vaccinations each recruit few new T cells.

The TCR comes from a man aged 45-60 years who received an inactivated influenza vaccine. The V call is TRBV5-1, the J call TRBJ2-7; D is perhaps TRBD2 (5 bases). The sample here was PBMCs from blood, taken roughly 48 days after vaccination. The DNA for the CDR3 is TGCGCCAGCAGCTTGGGTTACCGGGATTCCTACGAGCAGTACTTC. This gives the protein CASSLGYRDSYEQYF.